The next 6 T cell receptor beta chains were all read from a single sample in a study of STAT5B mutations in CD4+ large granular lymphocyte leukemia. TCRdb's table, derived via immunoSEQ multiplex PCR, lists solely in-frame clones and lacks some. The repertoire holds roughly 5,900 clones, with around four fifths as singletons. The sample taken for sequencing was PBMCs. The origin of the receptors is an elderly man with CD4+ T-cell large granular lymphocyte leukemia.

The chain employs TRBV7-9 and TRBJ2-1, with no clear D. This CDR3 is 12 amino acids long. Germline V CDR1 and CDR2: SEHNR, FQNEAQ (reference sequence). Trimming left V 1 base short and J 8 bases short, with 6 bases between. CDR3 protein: CASSLVLDEQFF. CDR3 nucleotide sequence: TGTGCCAGCAGCTTAGTTCTTGATGAGCAGTTCTTC.

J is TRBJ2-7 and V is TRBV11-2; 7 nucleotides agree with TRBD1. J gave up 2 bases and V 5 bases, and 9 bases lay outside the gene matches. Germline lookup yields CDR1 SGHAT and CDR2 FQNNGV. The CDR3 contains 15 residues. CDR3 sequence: CASSPSPGQPYEQYF. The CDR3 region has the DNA TGTGCCAGCAGCCCATCCCCGGGACAGCCCTACGAGCAGTACTTC.

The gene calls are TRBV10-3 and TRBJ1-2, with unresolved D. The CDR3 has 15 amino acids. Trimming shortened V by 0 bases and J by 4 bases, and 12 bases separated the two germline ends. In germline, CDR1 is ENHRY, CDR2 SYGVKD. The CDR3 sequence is CAISESIQKAYGYTF. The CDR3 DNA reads TGTGCCATCAGTGAGTCGATTCAGAAAGCCTATGGCTACACCTTC.

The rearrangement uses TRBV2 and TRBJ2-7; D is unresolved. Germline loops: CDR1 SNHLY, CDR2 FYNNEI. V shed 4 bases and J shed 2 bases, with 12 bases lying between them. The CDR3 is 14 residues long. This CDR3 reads CASSGAERPYEQYF. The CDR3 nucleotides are TGTGCCAGCAGTGGGGCAGAGAGACCCTACGAGCAGTACTTC.

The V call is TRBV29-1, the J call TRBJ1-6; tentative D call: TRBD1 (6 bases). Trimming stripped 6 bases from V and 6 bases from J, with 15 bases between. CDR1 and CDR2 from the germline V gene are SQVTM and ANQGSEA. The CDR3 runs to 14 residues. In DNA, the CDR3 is TGCAGCGTCCCCTTCTCAGGGGCTAATTCACCCCTCCACTTT. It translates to CSVPFSGANSPLHF.

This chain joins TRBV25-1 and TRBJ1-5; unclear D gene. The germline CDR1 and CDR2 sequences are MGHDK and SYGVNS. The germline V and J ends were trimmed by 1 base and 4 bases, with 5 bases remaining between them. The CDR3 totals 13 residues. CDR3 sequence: CASSEWGNQPQHF. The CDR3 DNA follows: TGTGCCAGCAGTGAATGGGGAAATCAGCCCCAGCATTTT. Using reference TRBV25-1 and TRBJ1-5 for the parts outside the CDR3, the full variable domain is EADIYQTPRYLVIGTGKKITLECSQTMGHDKMYWYQQDPGMELHLIHYSYGVNSTEKGDLSSESTVSRIRTEHFPLTLESARPSHTSQYLCASSEWGNQPQHFGDGTRLSIL.